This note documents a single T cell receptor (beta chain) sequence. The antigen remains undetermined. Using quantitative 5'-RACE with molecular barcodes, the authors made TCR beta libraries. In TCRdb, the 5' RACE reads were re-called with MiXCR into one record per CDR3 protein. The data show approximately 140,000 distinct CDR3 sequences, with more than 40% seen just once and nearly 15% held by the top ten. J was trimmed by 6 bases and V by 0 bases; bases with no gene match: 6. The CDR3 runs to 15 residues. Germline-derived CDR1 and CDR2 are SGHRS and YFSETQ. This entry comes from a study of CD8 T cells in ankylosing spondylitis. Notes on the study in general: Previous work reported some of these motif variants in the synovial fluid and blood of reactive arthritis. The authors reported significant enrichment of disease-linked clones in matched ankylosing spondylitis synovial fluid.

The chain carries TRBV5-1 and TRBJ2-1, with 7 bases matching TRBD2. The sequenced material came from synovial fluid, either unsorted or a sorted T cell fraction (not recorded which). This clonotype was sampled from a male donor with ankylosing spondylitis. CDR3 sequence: CASSLARGEINEQFF. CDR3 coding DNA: TGCGCCAGCAGCTTGGCACGGGGGGAAATCAATGAGCAGTTCTTC.